The 5 T cell receptor beta chains below come from one sample, sequenced in a study of blood T cells in healthy people across ages. A second PCR of roughly 7 to 11 cycles used a sample-barcoded 5' primer and a J-beta primer mix. MiXCR, run by TCRdb on the 5' RACE reads, gives a single entry per CDR3 protein. The table includes around 1,800,000 distinct CDR3 sequences, 39% detected once. Sequencing used blood. These receptors were taken from a human donor in good health.

The chain couples TRBV13 to TRBJ2-5; a possible D gene is TRBD2 (6 bases). The ends were cut back, 7 bases at V and 11 bases at J, with 17 bases in the middle. The CDR3 loop spans 12 amino acids. In germline, CDR1 is PRHDT, CDR2 FYEKMQ (reference sequence). Written as DNA, the CDR3 is TGTGCCAGCAACAGGACTGGCGGGGAGCAGTACTTC. Amino acid sequence: CASNRTGGEQYF.

With respect to this clonotype: A much larger clone is a single base away; this may be a read error. The chain combines TRBV7-3 with TRBJ2-1; the D is unclear. The J call may be incorrect, as the DNA end agrees better with TRBJ2-7. The CDR3 loop spans 15 amino acids. Germline lookup yields CDR1 SGHTA and CDR2 FQGTGA. CDR3 amino acids: CASSLESFSYNEQYF. Here the CDR3 DNA reads TGTGCCAGCAGCTTAGAGTCATTCTCCTACAATGAGCAGTACTTC.

The V gene is TRBV29-1, the J gene TRBJ1-1; D is unresolved. The V gene's germline CDR1 is SQVTM and CDR2 ANQGSEA. CDR3 length: 12 amino acids. V shed 6 bases and J shed 2 bases, with 10 bases lying between them. CDR3 region: CSVSSGNTEAFF. Written as DNA, the CDR3 is TGCAGCGTATCATCTGGCAACACTGAAGCTTTCTTT. Full variable domain (outside the CDR3, taken from reference TRBV29-1 and TRBJ1-1): SAVISQKPSRDICQRGTSLTIQCQVDSQVTMMFWYRQQPGQSLTLIATANQGSEATYESGFVIDKFPISRPNLTFSTLTVSNMSPEDSSIYLCSVSSGNTEAFFGQGTRLTVV.

The chain uses TRBV7-9 and TRBJ2-5; D may be TRBD1 (6 bases). The J call may be wrong; the DNA end is better matched by TRBJ2-7. Per the germline V gene, CDR1 is SEHNR and CDR2 is FQNEAQ (reference sequence). CDR3 length: 13 amino acids. DNA for the CDR3: TGTGCCAGCAGCTACACAGGGATTAGCGAGCAGTACTTC. Protein: CASSYTGISEQYF.

J is TRBJ1-2 and V is TRBV24-1, with TRBD1 identical over 8 bases. CDR3 length: 14 amino acids. The V gene end was trimmed by 3 bases and the J gene end by 4 bases; junction bases not matched to a gene: 3. Germline CDR1 KGHDR, CDR2 SFDVKD. CDR3 loop: CATSDAGGRYGYTF. Here the CDR3 DNA reads TGTGCCACCAGTGATGCAGGGGGCCGCTATGGCTACACCTTC.